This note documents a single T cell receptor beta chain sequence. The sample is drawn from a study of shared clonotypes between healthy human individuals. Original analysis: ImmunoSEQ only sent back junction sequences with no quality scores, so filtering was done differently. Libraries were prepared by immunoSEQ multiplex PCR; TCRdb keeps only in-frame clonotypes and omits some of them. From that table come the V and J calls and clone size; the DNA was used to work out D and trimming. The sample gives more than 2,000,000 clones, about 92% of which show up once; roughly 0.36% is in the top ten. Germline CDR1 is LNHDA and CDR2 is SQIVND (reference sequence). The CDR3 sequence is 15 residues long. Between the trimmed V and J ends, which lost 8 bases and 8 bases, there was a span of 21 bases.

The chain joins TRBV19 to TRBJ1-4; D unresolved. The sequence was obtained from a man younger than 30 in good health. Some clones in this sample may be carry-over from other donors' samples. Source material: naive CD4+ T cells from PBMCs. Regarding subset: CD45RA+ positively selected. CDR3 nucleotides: TGTGCCAGTGGGAGGGATGACTTTACCCGGGAAAAACTGTTTTTT. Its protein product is CASGRDDFTREKLFF. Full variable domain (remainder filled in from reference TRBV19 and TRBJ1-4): DGGITQSPKYLFRKEGQNVTLSCEQNLNHDAMYWYRQDPGQGLRLIYYSQIVNDFQKGDIAEGYSVSREKKESFPLTVTSAQKNPTAFYLCASGRDDFTREKLFFGSGTQLSVL.